The clone carrying this T cell receptor beta chain was recorded many times. Its antigen remains unidentified. The source of the sample is a study of metastatic and nonmetastatic thyroid tumors. Overall study findings and caveats: It was reportedly found that TCR beta diversity was significantly higher in malignant thyroid tumors than in benign nodules, a difference seen in both blood and tumor samples.

In the original analysis: For papillary thyroid cancer, a distant-metastasis classifier was constructed from CDR3 differences observed across clinicopathological groups. TCRdb ran MiXCR on the PCR reads. The authors' filters were not applied to this entry. The sample lists roughly 23,000 clones, 13% to 15% seen once, with 13% to 15% in the top ten. Thyroid surgery took place with no prior treatment in any patient. This CDR3 region has 18 residues. V was pared by 4 bases and J by 0 bases, with 11 bases of the junction left unmatched. From germline, CDR1 is SNHLY and CDR2 FYNNEI. Input material: tumor tissue. The rearrangement links TRBV2 to TRBJ2-3; 9 bases align to TRBD2. The sequence was obtained from a female donor with papillary thyroid cancer or a benign thyroid nodule (not recorded which). Some clones in this sample may be carry-over from other donors' samples. In DNA, the CDR3 is TGTGCCAGCAGTGGCCTCCTCAGGCGGGGGGGAAGCACAGATACGCAGTATTTT. Translation: CASSGLLRRGGSTDTQYF.